The clone carrying this TCR beta chain was counted a few times. The antigen remains undetermined. A single record per CDR3 protein comes from TCRdb applying MiXCR to the 5' RACE reads. The sample lists 300,000 to 400,000 distinct CDR3 sequences; approximately 12% were seen once. This entry comes from a study of T cells after yellow fever vaccination. Germline CDR1 reads DFQATT; CDR2 reads SNEGSKA (reference sequence). The CDR3 totals 14 residues. The ends were cut back, 5 bases at V and 7 bases at J, with 15 bases in the middle. General study points: Repertoires obtained by FACS sorting could include abundant clonotypes that entered as contaminants from the bulk population.

Sample: CD4+ T cells sorted from PBMCs, taken 45 days after the yellow fever booster vaccination. The TCR was taken from a man aged 18 to 29 who received the YFV17D yellow fever vaccine. This sequence joins TRBV20-1 and TRBJ1-6; D possibly corresponds to TRBD1 (5 bases). In DNA, the CDR3 is TGCAGTGCTCGAGGGACCCCCGGGAATTCACCCCTCCACTTT. Its protein is CSARGTPGNSPLHF.